This is a list of T cell receptor beta chains from one sample in a study of T cells in localized non-small cell lung cancer. This table comes from immunoSEQ multiplex PCR, and its TCRdb copy is limited to in-frame clones, with some not included. The table shows 100,000 or so clones, with approximately 91% occurring only once. The sequencing here drew on PBMCs, taken before any cancer treatment. The source is a woman aged 35-75 years with stage II squamous cell lung carcinoma. Both conserved end residues are part of each CDR3. D genes are given only for firm matches. A clone size is listed for some rows: how often the clone was seen (once, few, many), or a class if it is expanded.

>NA|NA|TRBV19|TRBJ1-2
CASSWGTGGYTF
TGTGCCAGTAGTTGGGGTACAGGGGGCTACACCTTC
>NA|NA|TRBV7-9|TRBJ2-5
CASSLVVRGQETQYF
TGTGCCAGCAGCTTAGTGGTGCGGGGACAAGAGACCCAGTACTTC
>NA|NA|TRBV30|TRBJ1-5
CAWSSTVDQPQHF
TGTGCCTGGAGCTCGACAGTGGATCAGCCCCAGCATTTT
>NA|NA|TRBV10-3|TRBJ1-2
CAISDLGHGYTF
TGTGCCATCAGTGATTTAGGACATGGCTACACCTTC
>NA|NA|TRBV2|TRBJ1-3
CASSEGARGGNTIYF
TGTGCCAGCAGTGAAGGGGCCAGGGGAGGAAACACCATATATTTT
>NA|NA|TRBV5-4|TRBJ2-7
CASSGGPGSGTYEQYF
TGTGCCAGCAGCGGGGGCCCGGGCAGCGGGACCTACGAGCAGTACTTC
>TRBD1|once|TRBV4-2|TRBJ1-1
CASSQLQGAGTEAFF
TGTGCCAGCAGCCAATTACAGGGGGCGGGAACTGAAGCTTTCTTT
>NA|NA|TRBV14|TRBJ1-1
CASSQVGFDTEAFF
TGTGCCAGCAGCCAAGTAGGGTTTGACACTGAAGCTTTCTTT
>NA|NA|TRBV6-1|TRBJ2-7
CASSPGTHSSYEQYF
TGTGCCAGCAGTCCCGGGACACATAGCTCCTACGAGCAGTACTTC
>NA|NA|TRBV30|TRBJ1-2
CAWGQINYGYTF
TGTGCCTGGGGACAGATTAACTATGGCTACACCTTC
>NA|NA|TRBV4-1|TRBJ2-3
CASSQASADTQYF
TGCGCCAGCAGCCAAGCGTCGGCAGATACGCAGTATTTT
>NA|NA|TRBV6-6|TRBJ1-1
CASSVARNTEAFF
TGTGCCAGCAGTGTGGCACGGAACACTGAAGCTTTCTTT
>NA|NA|TRBV19|TRBJ2-3
CASSMLSSTDTQYF
TGTGCCAGTAGTATGCTTTCTAGCACAGATACGCAGTATTTT
>NA|NA|TRBV28|TRBJ2-7
CASRGSYEQYF
TGTGCCAGCCGAGGGTCCTACGAGCAGTACTTC
>TRBD2|few|TRBV2|TRBJ2-7
CASRGLTSGSGYEQYF
TGTGCCAGCAGAGGGTTAACTAGCGGCTCTGGGTACGAGCAGTACTTC
>NA|NA|TRBV28|TRBJ1-5
CASSARVYSNQPQHF
TGTGCCAGCAGTGCCCGGGTCTATAGCAATCAGCCCCAGCATTTT
>NA|NA|TRBV28|TRBJ2-7
CASSSLYEQYF
TGTGCCAGCAGTAGCCTCTACGAGCAGTACTTC
>TRBD1|once|TRBV25-1|TRBJ1-4
CASSERTGEKLFF
TGTGCCAGCAGTGAGAGGACAGGAGAAAAACTGTTTTTT
>NA|NA|TRBV28|TRBJ1-4
CASSFFATNEKLFF
TGTGCCAGCAGTTTTTTTGCAACTAATGAAAAACTGTTTTTT
>NA|NA|TRBV10-3|TRBJ2-1
CAISDPAGEQFF
TGTGCCATCAGTGACCCTGCTGGGGAGCAGTTCTTC
>NA|NA|TRBV5-1|TRBJ1-5
CASSLEGGNQPQHF
TGCGCCAGCAGCTTAGAGGGGGGCAATCAGCCCCAGCATTTT
>TRBD1|NA|TRBV5-1|TRBJ2-2
CASSWTGTANTGELFF
TGCGCCAGCAGCTGGACCGGGACAGCGAACACCGGGGAGCTGTTTTTT
>NA|NA|TRBV30|TRBJ2-3
CAWSVPRGMSTDTQYF
TGTGCCTGGAGTGTACCTCGGGGTATGAGCACAGATACGCAGTATTTT
>NA|NA|TRBV2|TRBJ1-5
CASMGGQGRGQPQHF
TGTGCCAGCATGGGGGGCCAGGGGCGGGGTCAGCCCCAGCATTTT
>NA|NA|TRBV5-6|TRBJ2-5
CASSLSLGRQETQYF
TGTGCCAGCAGCTTGAGTCTCGGCAGGCAGGAGACCCAGTACTTC
>NA|NA|TRBV28|TRBJ2-1
CASSTRTHNEQFF
TGTGCCAGCAGCACCCGGACCCACAATGAGCAGTTCTTC
>NA|once|TRBV6-5|TRBJ1-2
CASSPRPFRWYGYTF
TGTGCCAGCAGTCCCCGACCGTTTAGATGGTATGGCTACACCTTC
>NA|once|TRBV5-6|TRBJ2-6
CASSLEGKAPSGANVLTF
TGTGCCAGCAGCTTGGAAGGCAAAGCCCCTTCTGGGGCCAACGTCCTGACTTTC
>NA|NA|TRBV4-2|TRBJ1-5
CASSASSWEPQHF
TGTGCCAGCAGCGCCAGCTCATGGGAGCCCCAGCATTTT
>TRBD1|NA|TRBV5-1|TRBJ2-7
CASSLVDRAEEQYF
TGCGCCAGCAGCTTGGTCGACAGGGCAGAAGAGCAGTACTTC
>NA|NA|TRBV15|TRBJ2-2
CATSRDPSGVTGELFF
TGTGCCACCAGCAGAGATCCGTCAGGGGTCACCGGGGAGCTGTTTTTT
>NA|NA|TRBV19|TRBJ1-3
CASSNRAGNTIYF
TGTGCCAGTAGCAACAGGGCTGGAAACACCATATATTTT
>TRBD2|NA|TRBV4-1|TRBJ2-1
CASSQPGLAGYNEQFF
TGCGCCAGCAGCCAACCGGGACTAGCGGGCTACAATGAGCAGTTCTTC
>NA|NA|TRBV5-5|TRBJ1-5
CASSLLPTLISNQPQHF
TGTGCCAGCAGCTTGCTTCCGACCCTAATCTCTAATCAGCCCCAGCATTTT
>TRBD1|once|TRBV2|TRBJ2-1
CASKDRSSYNEQFF
TGTGCCAGCAAGGACAGGAGCTCCTACAATGAGCAGTTCTTC
>TRBD1|NA|TRBV28|TRBJ1-2
CASSLRDRGVGYGYTF
TGTGCCAGCAGTTTAAGGGACAGGGGGGTTGGCTATGGCTACACCTTC
>NA|NA|TRBV11-3|TRBJ2-1
CASSPAVEGEQFF
TGTGCCAGCAGCCCAGCCGTGGAGGGTGAGCAGTTCTTC
>NA|NA|TRBV2|TRBJ1-6
CASSPDWTNNSPLHF
TGTGCCAGCAGTCCTGATTGGACCAATAATTCACCCCTCCACTTT
>NA|NA|TRBV30|TRBJ1-1
CAWGAQGPAFF
TGTGCCTGGGGGGCACAGGGTCCGGCTTTCTTT
>NA|NA|TRBV20-1|TRBJ1-1
CSAIWNTEAFF
TGCAGTGCCATTTGGAACACTGAAGCTTTCTTT
>TRBD2|NA|TRBV6-1|TRBJ2-5
CASTVTGRDGETQYF
TGTGCCAGCACCGTTACCGGGAGGGACGGAGAGACCCAGTACTTC
>NA|once|TRBV10-2|TRBJ1-2
CASSDLYGYTF
TGCGCCAGCAGTGATCTGTATGGCTACACCTTC
>TRBD2|NA|TRBV6-1|TRBJ2-3
CASGAASGPHDTQYF
TGTGCCAGCGGGGCCGCTAGCGGCCCCCACGATACGCAGTATTTT
>TRBD2|NA|TRBV5-1|TRBJ2-2
CASSLAGDTGELFF
TGCGCCAGCAGCTTAGCGGGGGACACCGGGGAGCTGTTTTTT
>NA|NA|TRBV18|TRBJ2-3
CASSPTGVRFTDTQYF
TGTGCCAGCTCACCAACGGGGGTGAGATTCACAGATACGCAGTATTTT
>NA|NA|TRBV14|TRBJ2-3
CASSQVGPGTDTQYF
TGTGCCAGCAGCCAAGTGGGACCAGGCACAGATACGCAGTATTTT